This paragraph reports one TCR beta chain. The data were taken from a study of cytomegalovirus exposure and HLA in healthy donors. Primers for the PCR totalled 60 Vbeta and 13 Jbeta. Assay used: immunoSEQ multiplex PCR; TCRdb lists only in-frame clones, some missing. This repertoire includes approximately 82,000 clones. The CDR3 covers 16 residues. J gave up 2 bases and V 4 bases, and 6 bases lay outside the gene matches. From germline, CDR1 is SGHRS and CDR2 YFSETQ. The source of this sequence is a woman aged 55-70 years in good health and CMV-seronegative. The rearrangement links TRBV5-1 to TRBJ2-5; 12 bases map to TRBD2. The sequencing input was PBMCs. This CDR3 is CASSLTGTSGQETQYF. CDR3 in DNA: TGCGCCAGCAGCCTTACCGGGACTAGCGGGCAAGAGACCCAGTACTTC.